This TCR beta chain was recovered during a study of T cells in Graves' hyperthyroidism and ophthalmopathy. When ophthalmopathy did not progress within 18 months, Graves' hyperthyroidism was considered stable. Patients aged 18 to 65 had newly diagnosed hyperthyroidism that had lasted under 2 months. The diagnoses drew upon clinical symptoms, serum thyroxine and TRAb, thyroid ultrasound and orbital computed tomography. This clonotype was seen at least ten times. TCR beta CDR3 region amplification was performed from RNA transcripts. The HTBI primer set drove a first-round RT-PCR of the TCR CDR3. TCRdb itself ran the multiplex PCR reads through MiXCR, one entry per CDR3 protein. Here the sample spans some 420,000 distinct CDR3 sequences, roughly an eighth being singletons. Material for sequencing was blood. The sequence was obtained from a woman aged 18-29 years with Graves' hyperthyroidism.

The CDR3 DNA reads TGTGCCAGCAGCCCCCGGGACCGAAATGAAAAACTGTTTTTT. Its translation: CASSPRDRNEKLFF. V gene TRBV13 combines with J gene TRBJ1-4; D is possibly TRBD1 (5 bases). CDR3 length equals 14 residues. Trimming stripped 5 bases from V and 5 bases from J, with 12 bases between. CDR1 is PRHDT and CDR2 is FYEKMQ in the germline V gene (reference sequence).